The 10 T cell receptor beta chains given below trace back to one sample, sequenced in a study of blood T cells in healthy people across ages. Then a second PCR, running about 7 to 11 cycles, was carried out with a sample-barcoded 5' primer and a J-beta primer mix. Using its own MiXCR run on the 5' RACE reads, TCRdb lists one record per CDR3 protein. The data show about 400,000 distinct CDR3 sequences, about 52% seen once. Sequences were obtained from blood. The receptors were sampled from a man between 60 and 75 years old in good health.

With regard to this clonotype: A much larger clone sits a single nucleotide away, making a read error possible. The chain carries TRBV11-2 and TRBJ2-5; D call uncertain. Germline lookup yields CDR1 SGHAT and CDR2 FQNNGV. Trimming took off 3 bases at V and 11 bases at J, with 13 bases between the two ends. There are 12 residues in the CDR3. The CDR3 bases are TGTGCCAGCAGCTTCGGCACCAATGAGCAGTACTTC. Encoded protein: CASSFGTNEQYF.

The chain has TRBV5-5 and TRBJ2-5, with 9 bases lining up with TRBD1. This CDR3 has 15 amino acids. Trimming removed 2 bases from V and 3 bases from J; junction bases left unmatched: 5. CDR1 and CDR2 (germline): SGHKS, YYEKEE (reference sequence). The CDR3 loop reads CASSLWDREEETQYF. The CDR3, as DNA: TGTGCCAGCAGCTTATGGGACAGGGAGGAAGAGACCCAGTACTTC.

The chain couples TRBV6-1 to TRBJ1-6, with 10 bases matching TRBD1. Germline trimming cut 6 bases from V and 7 bases from J; bases unmatched to any gene: 12. Germline V gene data show CDR1 as MNHNS and CDR2 as SASEGT. CDR3 length: 17 amino acids. CDR3 sequence (DNA): TGTGCCAGCAGGGGGCCCCGGACAGGGGGTAGGAATTCACCCCTCCACTTT. This encodes CASRGPRTGGRNSPLHF.

The chain employs TRBV4-1 and TRBJ2-7, with 10 bases aligning to TRBD2. This CDR3 has 18 residues. V trimming: 3 bases; J trimming: 5 bases; junction bases outside the gene matches: 16. Germline loops: CDR1 MGHRA, CDR2 YSYEKL. In DNA form, the CDR3 reads TGCGCCAGCAGCCACGTTATCAGCGGGAGGGGAGGGAGAAACGAGCAGTACTTC. This gives the protein CASSHVISGRGGRNEQYF.

The rearrangement uses TRBV9 and TRBJ2-3; D is possibly TRBD2 (6 bases). The V gene lost 4 bases and the J gene lost 0 bases, with 15 bases spanning the gap. This CDR3 is built from 16 residues. Germline loops: CDR1 SGDLS, CDR2 YYNGEE. CDR3 region: CASSPGTGLSTDTQYF. For the CDR3, the DNA is TGTGCCAGCAGCCCAGGGACGGGACTTAGCACAGATACGCAGTATTTT.

The chain is built from TRBV27 and TRBJ2-7; 8 bases are shared with TRBD1. The germline V gene encodes CDR1 MNHEY and CDR2 SMNVEV (reference sequence). V was pared by 4 bases and J by 4 bases, with 9 bases of the junction left unmatched. CDR3 length: 15 amino acids. CDR3 nucleotide sequence: TGTGCCAGCAGTTGGGGCGGACAGGGTGGGTACGAGCAGTACTTC. It encodes CASSWGGQGGYEQYF.

Regarding this clonotype: The junction does not match germline at one end; this may be a read error. The chain has TRBV4-2 and TRBJ2-7, with a weak D call TRBD1 (6 bases). The CDR3 is made up of 16 amino acids. Germline V gene data show CDR1 as LGHNA and CDR2 as YNFKEQ. The CDR3 region is CASSQQGHRSSDEQYF. DNA for the CDR3: TGTGCCAGCAGCCAACAGGGACATCGTTCCTCCGACGAGCAGTACTTC.

The chain has TRBV5-6 and TRBJ2-4, with TRBD1 as a possible D gene (6 bases). Judging by the DNA end, TRBJ2-7 fits better; the J call may be wrong. Germline CDR1 and CDR2: SGHDT and YYEEEE. The length of the CDR3 is 13 residues. The DNA of the CDR3 is TGTGCCAGCAGCCGTGGGACACCCTACGAGCAGTACTTC. Translation: CASSRGTPYEQYF.

This clonotype appeared once. This chain's CDR3 is CSARAGRAGGDTQYF. The CDR3 nucleotides read TGCAGTGCTAGGGCAGGACGAGCGGGGGGGGATACGCAGTATTTT. The chain couples TRBV20-1 to TRBJ2-3; TRBD2 matches 10 bases. Germline CDR1 and CDR2: DFQATT and SNEGSKA (reference sequence). With 3 bases clipped from V and 6 bases from J, the junction kept 9 bases outside the gene matches. This CDR3 spans 15 amino acids.

This clonotype has a handful of counts. This chain links TRBV20-1 with TRBJ2-5; 8 bases match TRBD2. The V gene end was trimmed by 3 bases and the J gene end by 5 bases; junction bases not matched to a gene: 8. The CDR3 is 14 amino acids. Per the germline V gene, CDR1 is DFQATT and CDR2 is SNEGSKA (reference sequence). CDR3 DNA: TGCAGTGCTAGCAGATCCGGGGGGGTGGAGACCCAGTACTTC. It is translated as CSASRSGGVETQYF.